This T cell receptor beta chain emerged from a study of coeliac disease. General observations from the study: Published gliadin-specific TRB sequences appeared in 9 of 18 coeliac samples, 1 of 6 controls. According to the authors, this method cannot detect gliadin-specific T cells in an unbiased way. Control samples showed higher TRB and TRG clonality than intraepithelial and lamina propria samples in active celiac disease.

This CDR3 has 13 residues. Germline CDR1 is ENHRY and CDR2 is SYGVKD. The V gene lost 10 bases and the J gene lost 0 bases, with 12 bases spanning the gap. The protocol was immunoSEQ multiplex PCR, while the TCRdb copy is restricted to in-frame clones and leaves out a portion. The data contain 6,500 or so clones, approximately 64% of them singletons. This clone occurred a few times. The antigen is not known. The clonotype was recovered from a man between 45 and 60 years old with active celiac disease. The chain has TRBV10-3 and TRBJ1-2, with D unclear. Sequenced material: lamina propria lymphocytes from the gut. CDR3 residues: CANQPTPNYGYTF. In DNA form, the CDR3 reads TGTGCCAACCAACCTACTCCTAACTATGGCTACACCTTC.